Listed here is a single TCR beta chain. The antigen remains undetermined. The record originates from a study of T-cell reconstitution after alpha-beta-depleted transplantation in children. Study-level points and caveats: Reported findings indicate that, about two months after transplant, alpha-beta T cells came from several hundred expanded clones, which were derived from non-depleted graft cells. A year post-transplant, T-cell counts and diversity derived mostly from newly produced T cells.

Trimming left V 3 bases short and J 5 bases short, with 7 bases between. CDR1 is SGHVS and CDR2 is FNYEAQ in the germline V gene. There are 12 residues in the CDR3. Unique molecular identifiers were incorporated during preparation of the TCRbeta library. TCRdb redid the calling of the PCR reads with MiXCR, one entry per CDR3 protein. The sample has roughly 300,000 distinct CDR3 sequences, 11% seen once; the top ten hold 20% to 30%. This clonotype was obtained from a male patient under 10 years old who had a stem cell transplant for chronic granulomatous disease, so the T cells may come from the graft donor. The rearrangement joins TRBV7-6 to TRBJ2-5; D is undetermined. Material: peripheral blood, obtained 180 days after TCRalphabeta/CD19-depleted stem cell transplant. CDR3 in amino acids: CASSFPLETQYF. In DNA, the CDR3 is TGTGCCAGCAGCTTCCCATTGGAGACCCAGTACTTC.